This T cell receptor (beta chain) was documented in a study of OX40 agonist ivuxolimab in advanced cancers. Details on this clone: The antigen is undetermined.

Findings and limits, study-wide: CD8+ T cells were the subset that, on average, had more expanded clones than CD4+.

Using immunoSEQ multiplex PCR, the repertoire was profiled, and TCRdb retains in-frame clones only, with some absent. The table lists 60,000 or so clones, 86% of them singletons. The germline V and J ends were trimmed by 0 bases and 0 bases, with 9 bases remaining between them. CDR3 length: 15 amino acids. Per germline, CDR1 GTSNPN and CDR2 SVGIG (reference sequence). The sample was CD4+ or CD8+ T cells sorted from blood, taken in a trial of the OX40 agonist ivuxolimab. This sequence was found in an adult with an advanced solid tumor such as melanoma, head and neck, liver or kidney cancer. The chain couples TRBV30 to TRBJ1-3; no definite D call. CDR3 DNA: TGTGCCTGGAGTGTATTCAGTTTCTCTGGAAACACCATATATTTT. This encodes CAWSVFSFSGNTIYF.